Below, 32 T cell receptor beta chains from the same sample are listed, as sequenced in a study of blood T cell repertoires in COVID-19. Sequencing was performed with immunoSEQ multiplex PCR; in TCRdb, only in-frame clones are kept and a portion is missing. The table shows approximately 240,000 clones, with about 83% occurring only once. The sequenced sample was peripheral blood. These receptors originate from a young woman with COVID-19, enrolled during active disease.

The V gene is TRBV20-1, the J gene TRBJ1-2; TRBD1 is a possible D gene (5 bases). The germline V gene has CDR1 DFQATT and CDR2 SNEGSKA (reference sequence). This CDR3 contains 12 residues. V lost 4 bases and J lost 5, with 11 bases in between. CDR3 bases: TGCAGTGCTAATGAGGGGCTATATGGCTACACCTTC. Amino acids: CSANEGLYGYTF.

About this clone: Other DNA variants within this sample encode the same CDR3. The rearrangement uses TRBV7-9 and TRBJ2-1; D is possibly TRBD2 (6 bases). With 3 bases removed from V and 4 bases from J, the gap between germline ends came to 10 bases. This CDR3 comprises 14 residues. The germline CDR1 and CDR2 sequences are SEHNR and FQNEAQ (reference sequence). The CDR3 DNA reads as TGTGCCAGCAGCTTGGCGGGGACTTACAATGAGCAGTTCTTC. Translated, it gives CASSLAGTYNEQFF.

The rearrangement joins TRBV7-8 to TRBJ2-4, with D tentatively TRBD1 (6 bases). CDR3 size: 15 residues. Germline V gives CDR1 SGHVS, CDR2 FQNEAQ. The V gene lost 4 bases and the J gene lost 4 bases, with 14 bases spanning the gap. The CDR3: CASSSRPGQKNIQYF. CDR3 nucleotides: TGTGCCAGCAGCTCTAGACCCGGACAGAAAAACATTCAGTACTTC.

V and J are TRBV5-5 and TRBJ1-2; 10 bases match TRBD1. J lost 2 bases, V lost 5 bases, and 9 bases had no gene match. In germline, CDR1 is SGHKS, CDR2 YYEKEE (reference sequence). This CDR3 comprises 16 residues. The CDR3 here is CASSRFGTGDNYGYTF. CDR3 DNA: TGTGCCAGCAGTCGGTTCGGGACAGGGGACAACTATGGCTACACCTTC.

The chain combines TRBV9 with TRBJ1-1, with TRBD1 matching over 10 bases. Germline V gene lookup returns CDR1 SGDLS and CDR2 YYNGEE. V trimming: 4 bases; J trimming: 5 bases; junction bases outside the gene matches: 5. This CDR3 is 14 amino acids long. In DNA, the CDR3 is TGTGCCAGCAGCCCGACAGGGGGCGGAACTGAAGCTTTCTTT. This gives the protein CASSPTGGGTEAFF.

The chain links TRBV11-2 to TRBJ2-6, with a tentative D call TRBD1 (5 bases). The V end was cut by 7 bases, the J end by 7 bases, with 17 bases between. This CDR3 spans 15 amino acids. Per germline, CDR1 SGHAT and CDR2 FQNNGV. The CDR3 DNA follows: TGTGCCAGCACCCAAGGGGTGTTCGAAGCCAACGTCCTGACTTTC. Translation gives CASTQGVFEANVLTF.

This clone was detected only once. The chain links TRBV5-4 to TRBJ1-4; the D gene is possibly TRBD1 (6 bases). CDR3 length: 14 residues. V was clipped by 0 bases and J by 4 bases, with 7 bases between them. Germline V lookup: CDR1 SGHNT, CDR2 YYREEE (reference sequence). CDR3 in DNA: TGTGCCAGCAGCTTGGCCAGGGGTAATGAAAAACTGTTTTTT. It yields the protein CASSLARGNEKLFF.

The V call is TRBV13, the J call TRBJ1-5, with D possibly TRBD1 on 6 matching bases. This CDR3 is built from 14 residues. The V gene lost 4 bases and the J gene lost 2 bases, with 9 bases spanning the gap. Germline V gene lookup returns CDR1 PRHDT and CDR2 FYEKMQ (reference sequence). The CDR3 nucleotides read TGTGCCAGCAGCTCCAGGGGAGGCAATCAGCCCCAGCATTTT. It yields the protein CASSSRGGNQPQHF.

The chain couples TRBV6-5 to TRBJ1-4; D is undetermined. Germline V gene lookup returns CDR1 MNHEY and CDR2 SVGAGI. The CDR3 is 15 amino acids. The V end lost 0 bases, the J end lost 5 bases, and 10 bases lay between the germline ends. The CDR3 region is CASSYSAPENEKLFF. CDR3 in DNA: TGTGCCAGCAGTTACTCAGCGCCAGAGAATGAAAAACTGTTTTTT.

V is TRBV6-1 and J is TRBJ2-5; the match to TRBD2 covers 8 bases. This CDR3 is 16 amino acids long. Trimming removed 3 bases from V and 2 bases from J; junction bases left unmatched: 8. The germline V gene encodes CDR1 MNHNS and CDR2 SASEGT. The CDR3 reads CASSDRAGGRQETQYF. The DNA for the CDR3 is TGTGCCAGCAGTGATCGCGCGGGAGGCAGACAAGAGACCCAGTACTTC.

This sequence joins TRBV5-6 and TRBJ2-3, with D possibly TRBD2 on 5 matching bases. With 0 bases removed from V and 1 base from J, the gap between germline ends came to 9 bases. The CDR3 extends over 15 amino acids. Germline CDR1 and CDR2: SGHDT and YYEEEE. The CDR3 sequence is CASSLVSVGTDTQYF. Here the CDR3 DNA reads TGTGCCAGCAGCTTGGTTAGCGTCGGCACAGATACGCAGTATTTT.

This clone occurred a few times. V is TRBV4-2 and J is TRBJ2-2; 14 nucleotides align to TRBD2. CDR1 LGHNA and CDR2 YNFKEQ come from the germline V gene. The CDR3 sequence is 18 residues long. The ends lost 1 base at V and 1 base at J; junction bases unmatched: 2. DNA for the CDR3: TGTGCCAGCAGCCAAGGAGGGACTAGCGGGAGGAACACCGGGGAGCTGTTTTTT. It is translated as CASSQGGTSGRNTGELFF.

J is TRBJ2-3 and V is TRBV24-1, with 7 bases aligning to TRBD2. CDR1 and CDR2 (germline): KGHDR, SFDVKD. This CDR3 comprises 17 residues. The ends lost 2 bases at V and 2 bases at J; junction bases unmatched: 9. This chain's CDR3 is CATSDSSLAALTDTQYF. The CDR3 DNA follows: TGTGCCACCAGTGATTCCTCCCTAGCGGCGCTCACAGATACGCAGTATTTT.

In its sample, this clone was seen a few times. The sample carries other DNA sequences with the same CDR3. The CDR3 coding sequence is TGTGCCAGCAGCGTTGGGACTAGCGGAAGCACAGATACGCAGTATTTT. Encoded protein: CASSVGTSGSTDTQYF. J is TRBJ2-3 and V is TRBV9; 11 bases agree with TRBD2. The CDR3 spans 16 residues. V lost 2 bases to trimming and J lost 0 bases; unmatched junction nucleotides: 2. Per germline, CDR1 SGDLS and CDR2 YYNGEE.

The chain links TRBV14 to TRBJ1-1; tentative D call: TRBD1 (6 bases). Looked up from germline, CDR1 is SGHDN and CDR2 is FVKESK. There are 14 residues in the CDR3. The V and J ends lost 3 bases and 10 bases respectively, with 18 bases between them. The CDR3 DNA is TGTGCCAGCAGCCACAGGGGCGGCGAGTTTGGAGCTTTCTTT. Its translation: CASSHRGGEFGAFF. The full variable domain, rest sourced from reference TRBV14 and TRBJ1-1, is EAGVTQFPSHSVIEKGQTVTLRCDPISGHDNLYWYRRVMGKEIKFLLHFVKESKQDESGMPNNRFLAERTGGTYSTLKVQPAELEDSGVYFCASSHRGGEFGAFFGQGTRLTVV.

The chain links TRBV28 to TRBJ2-1; 12 positions match TRBD2. CDR1 is MDHEN and CDR2 is SYDVKM in the germline V gene. This CDR3 is built from 20 residues. With V trimmed by 5 bases and J by 0 bases, 14 bases remained unmatched. The CDR3 region is CASSRGLAGYRRTSYNEQFF. In DNA form, the CDR3 reads TGTGCCAGCAGTCGCGGACTAGCGGGGTACCGCCGAACCTCCTACAATGAGCAGTTCTTC.

The chain couples TRBV25-1 to TRBJ2-3, with D tentatively TRBD1 (5 bases). Germline V gives CDR1 MGHDK, CDR2 SYGVNS. V lost 0 bases and J 3 bases, leaving 7 bases between the germline ends. The CDR3 covers 14 residues. The CDR3 DNA sequence: TGTGCCAGCAGTGAATACAAGGGGACAGATACGCAGTATTTT. This gives the protein CASSEYKGTDTQYF.

J is TRBJ2-4 and V is TRBV5-4; the D gene is possibly TRBD2 (5 bases). The CDR3 runs to 14 residues. V was shortened by 4 bases and J by 1 base, with 9 bases between the two germline ends. The germline V gene encodes CDR1 SGHNT and CDR2 YYREEE (reference sequence). This chain's CDR3 is CASSRDMAKNIQYF. Here the CDR3 DNA reads TGTGCCAGCAGCCGGGATATGGCCAAAAACATTCAGTACTTC.

The chain carries TRBV7-2 and TRBJ2-7; TRBD1 matches at 9 bases. This CDR3 has 14 amino acids. V shed 5 bases and J 3 bases; nucleotides not matched to a gene: 5. CDR1 is SGHTA, CDR2 FQGNSA, per germline. The chain's CDR3 is CASSTRQGGYEQYF. The CDR3 coding sequence is TGTGCCAGCAGCACCCGACAGGGGGGCTACGAGCAGTACTTC.

The chain couples TRBV9 to TRBJ1-4; 7 bases map to TRBD1. Germline trimming cut 3 bases from V and 4 bases from J; bases unmatched to any gene: 6. This CDR3 is 15 amino acids long. CDR1 SGDLS and CDR2 YYNGEE come from the germline V gene. The CDR3 DNA follows: TGTGCCAGCAGCGGAACCGGGACAGATAATGAAAAACTGTTTTTT. Translated: CASSGTGTDNEKLFF.

This clone occurred once. This rearrangement joins TRBV13 to TRBJ2-7, with TRBD2 identical over 10 bases. Germline-derived CDR1 and CDR2 are PRHDT and FYEKMQ (reference sequence). The V gene end was trimmed by 5 bases and the J gene end by 9 bases; junction bases not matched to a gene: 13. CDR3 length: 15 residues. The chain's CDR3 is CASSVRLAGGSGQYF. As DNA, the CDR3 is TGTGCCAGCAGCGTTCGACTAGCGGGTGGATCTGGGCAGTACTTC.

CDR3 in amino acids: CASSLVLGDKYF. The DNA for the CDR3 is TGTGCCAGCAGCTTAGTTTTAGGAGATAAGTACTTC. The gene calls are TRBV7-9 and TRBJ2-7; no firm D call. Germline loops: CDR1 SEHNR, CDR2 FQNEAQ (reference sequence). This CDR3 comprises 12 residues. The V end lost 1 base, the J end lost 11 bases, and 12 bases lay between the germline ends.

This sequence joins TRBV27 and TRBJ2-1; D perhaps matches TRBD1 (6 bases). Trimming removed 8 bases at V and 4 bases at J, with 12 bases between. Germline CDR1 and CDR2: MNHEY and SMNVEV (reference sequence). The CDR3 consists of 13 residues. The CDR3 loop is CASGRTVYNEQFF. CDR3 nucleotides: TGTGCCAGCGGAAGGACAGTTTACAATGAGCAGTTCTTC.

The chain employs TRBV18 and TRBJ1-2; no clear D. The CDR3 extends over 15 amino acids. Germline values: CDR1 KGHSH, CDR2 LQKENI. Deletions cut 2 bases from V and 2 bases from J, with 12 bases between. Here the CDR3 DNA reads TGTGCCAGCTCACCAGATCCGAACGGGAACTATGGCTACACCTTC. Its protein is CASSPDPNGNYGYTF.

The chain has TRBV4-1 and TRBJ2-3; possibly TRBD2 for D (6 bases). The germline V gene has CDR1 MGHRA and CDR2 YSYEKL. This CDR3 comprises 14 residues. The V gene lost 3 bases and the J gene lost 3 bases, with 10 bases spanning the gap. The CDR3 sequence: CASSQYAGTDTQYF. The CDR3 region has the DNA TGCGCCAGCAGCCAGTACGCGGGGACAGATACGCAGTATTTT.

The chain combines TRBV28 with TRBJ2-1; weak D call: TRBD1 (5 bases). The CDR3 covers 11 residues. Trimming left V 3 bases short and J 15 bases short, with 12 bases between. Germline CDR1 is MDHEN and CDR2 is SYDVKM. The CDR3 region is CASSFGAGWFF. The CDR3, as DNA: TGTGCCAGCAGTTTTGGGGCAGGGTGGTTCTTC.

The CDR3 loop is CASSFGLGGFYGYTF. The CDR3 nucleotides are TGTGCCAGCAGCTTTGGTCTAGGGGGATTCTATGGCTACACCTTC. The chain joins TRBV16 to TRBJ1-2; a possible D gene is TRBD1 (6 bases). The V end lost 5 bases, the J end lost 4 bases, and 17 bases lay between the germline ends. Germline-derived CDR1 and CDR2 are KGHSY and FQNENV. The CDR3 spans 15 residues.

The chain carries TRBV18 and TRBJ2-5; 10 bases line up with TRBD1. Germline lookup yields CDR1 KGHSH and CDR2 LQKENI. J was trimmed by 1 base and V by 3 bases; bases with no gene match: 2. CDR3 length equals 15 residues. In DNA, the CDR3 is TGTGCCAGCTCACCTTGGACAGGGGGCCAAGAGACCCAGTACTTC. Translating gives CASSPWTGGQETQYF.

The chain recombines TRBV7-9 with TRBJ2-5, with 8 positions matching TRBD1. The CDR3 has 19 amino acids. Germline V gene data show CDR1 as SEHNR and CDR2 as FQNEAQ (reference sequence). V dropped 6 bases and J dropped 2; count of bases not matched to a gene: 20. CDR3 sequence reads: CASRLYAGQDRGVQETQYF. The DNA for the CDR3 is TGTGCCAGCAGATTATACGCGGGACAGGATAGGGGAGTACAAGAGACCCAGTACTTC.

This clone has more than one count but fewer than ten. The rearrangement links TRBV19 to TRBJ2-7; 7 bases line up with TRBD1. V was clipped by 5 bases and J by 3 bases; unmatched bases: 4. Looked up from germline, CDR1 is LNHDA and CDR2 is SQIVND (reference sequence). The CDR3 runs 13 residues. CDR3 residues: CASSRDRLYEQYF. CDR3 DNA sequence: TGTGCCAGTAGTCGGGACAGACTCTACGAGCAGTACTTC.

This chain links TRBV5-8 with TRBJ2-5, with D possibly matching TRBD2 (6 bases). This CDR3 has 13 amino acids. Trimming removed 2 bases at V and 6 bases at J, with 11 bases between. Looked up from germline, CDR1 is SGHTS and CDR2 is YDEGEE. CDR3 nucleotides: TGTGCCAGCAGCTTTCTAGCGACGAAGACCCAGTACTTC. It is translated as CASSFLATKTQYF. Drawing the rest from reference TRBV5-8 and TRBJ2-5, the complete variable domain is EAGVTQSPTHLIKTRGQQATLRCSPISGHTSVYWYQQALGLGLQFLLWYDEGEERNRGNFPPRFSGRQFPNYSSELNVNALELEDSALYLCASSFLATKTQYFGPGTRLLVL.

The gene calls are TRBV19 and TRBJ1-5; 7 positions agree with TRBD1. Germline trimming cut 3 bases from V and 0 bases from J; bases unmatched to any gene: 14. The CDR3 has 19 amino acids. Per germline, CDR1 LNHDA and CDR2 SQIVND (reference sequence). The CDR3: CASSISQGVGPYSNQPQHF. CDR3 nucleotide sequence: TGTGCCAGTAGTATCAGTCAGGGGGTAGGTCCCTATAGCAATCAGCCCCAGCATTTT.